This passage covers 11 T cell receptor beta chains from one sample sequenced in a study of blood T cell repertoires in COVID-19. Libraries were prepared by immunoSEQ multiplex PCR; TCRdb keeps only in-frame clonotypes and omits some of them. This table has 40,000 or so clones, about 82% appearing once. The specimen sequenced was peripheral blood. Every receptor here comes from a man aged 55 to 70 in a cohort sampled during active COVID-19.

This clone has a handful of counts. This chain joins TRBV24-1 and TRBJ2-1; D is unresolved. There are 11 residues in the CDR3. The germline V gene has CDR1 KGHDR and CDR2 SFDVKD. V lost 1 base, J lost 13 bases, and 7 bases lay in between. This CDR3 reads CATSDFQEQFF. The CDR3 DNA is TGTGCCACCAGTGATTTTCAGGAACAGTTCTTC.

Only one count was recorded for this clone. V gene TRBV24-1 combines with J gene TRBJ2-2; 8 bases are shared with TRBD1. This CDR3 contains 16 residues. The V gene end was trimmed by 4 bases and the J gene end by 6 bases; junction bases not matched to a gene: 9. The V gene's germline CDR1 is KGHDR and CDR2 SFDVKD. CDR3 nucleotide sequence: TGTGCCACCAGTGACTCGGACAGGGCGAGGGCCGGGGAGCTGTTTTTT. It yields the protein CATSDSDRARAGELFF.

The chain employs TRBV27 and TRBJ2-2; a weak D match, TRBD1 (5 bases). The CDR3 sequence is 16 residues long. Germline V gene data show CDR1 as MNHEY and CDR2 as SMNVEV (reference sequence). Trimming removed 4 bases at V and 7 bases at J, with 19 bases between. The DNA for the CDR3 is TGTGCCAGCAGTTCTCGAGACAGCCCTAAGGGCGGGGAGCTGTTTTTT. This gives the protein CASSSRDSPKGGELFF.

The J gene is TRBJ1-5, the V gene TRBV5-8, with TRBD1 as a possible D gene (6 bases). From germline, CDR1 is SGHTS and CDR2 YDEGEE. Deletions cut 4 bases from V and 6 bases from J, with 20 bases between. The CDR3 sequence is 16 residues long. The CDR3 here is CASSPKPWGRGQPQHF. In DNA form, the CDR3 reads TGTGCCAGCAGCCCTAAGCCGTGGGGGCGAGGTCAGCCCCAGCATTTT.

The chain has TRBV20-1 and TRBJ1-5; D remains ambiguous. Deletions cut 3 bases from V and 0 bases from J, with 9 bases between. This CDR3 is built from 14 residues. Germline CDR1 DFQATT, CDR2 SNEGSKA (reference sequence). CDR3 sequence (DNA): TGCAGTGCTAGTCCAGGTTCTAGCAATCAGCCCCAGCATTTT. Encoded protein: CSASPGSSNQPQHF.

This sequence joins TRBV18 and TRBJ2-3; 8 bases map to TRBD1. With 3 bases clipped from V and 6 bases from J, the junction kept 5 bases outside the gene matches. The CDR3 has 14 residues. Looked up from germline, CDR1 is KGHSH and CDR2 is LQKENI. In nucleotides, the CDR3 is TGTGCCAGCTCACCGCACAGGGGGTTGGATACGCAGTATTTT. It specifies CASSPHRGLDTQYF.

The chain recombines TRBV5-1 with TRBJ2-1; 7 positions agree with TRBD1. CDR1 and CDR2 (germline): SGHRS, YFSETQ. The V gene end was trimmed by 0 bases and the J gene end by 13 bases; junction bases not matched to a gene: 10. This CDR3 contains 14 residues. The CDR3 region is CASSLVGQPVVQFF. DNA for the CDR3: TGCGCCAGCAGCTTGGTGGGACAGCCGGTGGTTCAGTTCTTC.

The genes are TRBV11-3 and TRBJ2-5, with a possible D match to TRBD1 (6 bases). CDR1 is SGHNT, CDR2 YENEEA, per germline. Trimming removed 5 bases from V and 4 bases from J, with 17 bases in between. The CDR3 covers 15 residues. CDR3 loop: CASSPRFRGGETQYF. CDR3 bases: TGTGCCAGCAGCCCACGGTTCAGGGGCGGAGAGACCCAGTACTTC.

This chain uses TRBV6-5 with TRBJ1-5; D perhaps matches TRBD1 (5 bases). Trimming took 6 bases from V and 6 from J, leaving 12 bases between them. The CDR3 extends over 13 amino acids. The germline V gene encodes CDR1 MNHEY and CDR2 SVGAGI. In DNA, the CDR3 is TGTGCCAGCAGCCCACTAAGGGGTCAGCCCCAGCATTTT. It codes for CASSPLRGQPQHF.

The V call is TRBV6-5, the J call TRBJ2-7; TRBD1 agrees at 7 bases. The CDR3 covers 16 residues. V lost 4 bases and J lost 2; bases outside the gene matches: 11. Germline CDR1 and CDR2: MNHEY and SVGAGI. This CDR3 is CASSLSPGQKPYEQYF. CDR3 nucleotide sequence: TGTGCCAGCAGTTTATCCCCGGGACAGAAACCCTACGAGCAGTACTTC.

This clone has only a few counts. The chain links TRBV18 to TRBJ2-5, with D possibly being TRBD1 (6 bases). Looked up from germline, CDR1 is KGHSH and CDR2 is LQKENI. The CDR3 consists of 15 residues. V lost 3 bases, J lost 1 base, and 12 bases lay in between. For the CDR3, the DNA is TGTGCCAGCTCACCTAATCTGGACAGCCAAGAGACCCAGTACTTC. Its protein product is CASSPNLDSQETQYF.